This paragraph covers one T cell receptor (beta chain) sequence. As yet, its antigen is unknown. The data belong to a study of shared clonotypes between healthy human individuals. Findings of the study overall: The study found lower generation probabilities in non-shared clonotypes than in those shared by all four donors.

Some clones are missing from TCRdb's copy, which holds only in-frame ones; the method was immunoSEQ multiplex PCR. The table has about 2.4 million clones, approximately 93% seen once. Germline V gene lookup returns CDR1 SGHTA and CDR2 FQGNSA. The CDR3 totals 15 residues. V lost 0 bases and J 3 bases, leaving 12 bases between the germline ends. The chain has TRBV7-2 and TRBJ2-7, with D tentatively TRBD1 or TRBD2 (6 bases each). This clonotype originated in a man between 18 and 35 years old in good health. Some clones in this sample may be carry-over from other donors' samples. Material: naive CD4+ T cells from PBMCs. Subset defined: CD45RA+ positively selected. CDR3: CASSLAAEGHYEQYF. The CDR3 region has the DNA TGTGCCAGCAGCTTAGCGGCGGAGGGACACTACGAGCAGTACTTC.